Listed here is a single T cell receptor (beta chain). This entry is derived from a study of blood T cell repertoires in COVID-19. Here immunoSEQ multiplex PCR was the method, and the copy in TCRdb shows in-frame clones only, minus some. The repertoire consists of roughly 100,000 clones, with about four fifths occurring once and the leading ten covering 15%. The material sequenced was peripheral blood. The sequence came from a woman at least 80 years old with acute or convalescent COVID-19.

CDR3 in amino acids: CASTQTRPGELFF. In DNA, the CDR3 is TGTGCCAGCACCCAGACTAGACCCGGGGAGCTGTTTTTT. The rearrangement links TRBV6-1 to TRBJ2-2, with D maybe TRBD2 (6 bases). This CDR3 contains 13 residues. The germline V and J ends were trimmed by 7 bases and 6 bases, with 12 bases remaining between them. Germline assignment: CDR1 MNHNS and CDR2 SASEGT.